The 22 T cell receptor beta chains listed next were all sequenced from one sample in a study of chemoradiotherapy in HPV16-positive cancers. TCRdb keeps only in-frame clones here, not all; method: immunoSEQ multiplex PCR. Seen here are 12,000 to 15,000 clones, under 95% observed once, and the top ten hold less than 3%. This specimen consisted of blood, obtained from a patient who underwent chemoradiotherapy. The receptors were gathered from a human donor with HPV-associated anogenital cancer.

The CDR3 region has the DNA TGCGCCAGCAGCACCACAGACTTCTATGGCTACACCTTC. Encoded protein: CASSTTDFYGYTF. This chain uses TRBV5-1 with TRBJ1-2, with no clear D. Trimming removed 4 bases at V and 4 bases at J, with 11 bases between. The CDR3 spans 13 residues. CDR1 is SGHRS, CDR2 YFSETQ, per germline. The complete variable domain, with remaining parts taken from reference TRBV5-1 and TRBJ1-2, reads KAGVTQTPRYLIKTRGQQVTLSCSPISGHRSVSWYQQTPGQGLQFLFEYFSETQRNKGNFPGRFSGRQFSNSRSEMNVSTLELGDSALYLCASSTTDFYGYTFGSGTRLTVV.

This clone was found a few times. The chain joins TRBV7-3 to TRBJ2-2, with 10 bases fitting TRBD1. The V gene's germline CDR1 is SGHTA and CDR2 FQGTGA. The CDR3 length is 15 residues. V lost 2 bases and J lost 7; bases outside the gene matches: 4. CDR3 sequence reads: CASSLLTGGNGELFF. CDR3 bases: TGTGCCAGCAGCTTACTGACAGGGGGCAACGGGGAGCTGTTTTTT. The complete variable domain, with remaining parts taken from reference TRBV7-3 and TRBJ2-2, reads GAGVSQTPSNKVTEKGKYVELRCDPISGHTALYWYRQSLGQGPEFLIYFQGTGAADDSGLPNDRFFAVRPEGSVSTLKIQRTERGDSAVYLCASSLLTGGNGELFFGEGSRLTVL.

This chain joins TRBV19 and TRBJ1-2, with D perhaps matching TRBD1 (5 bases). The germline V gene encodes CDR1 LNHDA and CDR2 SQIVND (reference sequence). V dropped 6 bases and J dropped 4 bases, with 12 bases sitting between them. This CDR3 has 13 residues. In DNA, the CDR3 is TGTGCCAGTAGAGAGCGACAGCGCTATGGCTACACCTTC. Translation: CASRERQRYGYTF.

This chain uses TRBV4-3 with TRBJ1-2; a weak D match, TRBD1 (6 bases). Germline V gene lookup returns CDR1 LGHNA and CDR2 YSLEER. Trimming left V 0 bases short and J 1 base short, with 12 bases between. CDR3 length: 16 amino acids. In DNA form, the CDR3 reads TGCGCCAGCAGCCAAGATGCAGGGGTCTTTAACTATGGCTACACCTTC. Translation: CASSQDAGVFNYGYTF.

This clone showed up just once. The V and J genes are TRBV7-2 and TRBJ1-2, with no clear D. V was pared by 5 bases and J by 4 bases, with 17 bases between. The CDR3 length is 15 residues. CDR1 and CDR2 from the germline V gene are SGHTA and FQGNSA. Here the CDR3 reads CASSPTSGIGYGYTF. As DNA, the CDR3 is TGTGCCAGCAGCCCGACCAGCGGTATTGGCTATGGCTACACCTTC.

The V gene is TRBV15, the J gene TRBJ2-3, with 9 bases matching TRBD2. Germline CDR1 is LNHNV and CDR2 is YYDKDF (reference sequence). V shed 4 bases, J shed 0 bases, and the junction held 8 bases outside the gene matches. The CDR3 is 17 residues long. CDR3 in amino acids: CATSISPAGGSTDTQYF. As DNA, the CDR3 is TGTGCCACCAGCATATCGCCAGCGGGGGGAAGCACAGATACGCAGTATTTT. Looking up the rest from reference TRBV15 and TRBJ2-3 gives the full variable domain: DAMVIQNPRYQVTQFGKPVTLSCSQTLNHNVMYWYQQKSSQAPKLLFHYYDKDFNNEADTPDNFQSRRPNTSFCFLDIRSPGLGDTAMYLCATSISPAGGSTDTQYFGPGTRLTVL.

This clone was picked up one time. The CDR3 loop is CASSLTGGYEQYF. The CDR3 nucleotides are TGTGCCAGCAGTTTAACAGGGGGATACGAGCAGTACTTC. The rearrangement uses TRBV27 and TRBJ2-7, with 8 bases that match TRBD1. With V trimmed by 2 bases and J by 4 bases, 1 base remained unmatched. CDR1 MNHEY and CDR2 SMNVEV come from the germline V gene (reference sequence). The CDR3 length is 13 residues.

This chain uses TRBV7-5 with TRBJ2-3. TRBV7-5 is listed as a pseudogene. The CDR3 length is 14 residues. The CDR3 sequence is CARSLHSPRNTQYF. The CDR3 DNA is TGTGCCAGAAGCTTACACAGCCCGCGGAATACGCAGTATTTT.

This chain joins TRBV9 and TRBJ1-1; 8 bases are shared with TRBD1. CDR3 size: 14 residues. CDR1 SGDLS and CDR2 YYNGEE come from the germline V gene. The V gene end was trimmed by 0 bases and the J gene end by 4 bases; junction bases not matched to a gene: 2. The CDR3 nucleotides read TGTGCCAGCAGCGTAGCAGGGGGCGTCACTGAAGCTTTCTTT. Amino acids: CASSVAGGVTEAFF.

The rearrangement uses TRBV4-1 and TRBJ1-6; the D is unclear. This CDR3 region has 13 residues. Germline V gene sequence: CDR1 MGHRA, CDR2 YSYEKL. V lost 0 bases and J lost 13, with 10 bases in between. CDR3 DNA sequence: TGCGCCAGCAGCCAAGATGGGGAGGACCCCCTCCACTTT. Residues: CASSQDGEDPLHF.

This clone was counted a single time. This sequence joins TRBV9 and TRBJ1-4; 8 nucleotides align to TRBD1. Germline CDR1 reads SGDLS; CDR2 reads YYNGEE. This CDR3 is built from 19 residues. The J segment lost 7 bases and the V segment lost 4 bases, leaving 21 bases of the junction unmatched. In DNA, the CDR3 is TGTGCCAGCAGCCCTCGATTATCAGGACAGGGCATTGAGGGTGAAAAACTGTTTTTT. It specifies CASSPRLSGQGIEGEKLFF.

The gene calls are TRBV15 and TRBJ1-1; the match to TRBD1 covers 9 bases. The ends lost 0 bases at V and 2 bases at J; junction bases unmatched: 7. Germline V gene sequence: CDR1 LNHNV, CDR2 YYDKDF (reference sequence). This CDR3 contains 17 residues. The CDR3 protein is CATSRDFTGGSNTEAFF. The CDR3 coding sequence is TGTGCCACCAGCAGAGATTTCACAGGGGGCAGTAACACTGAAGCTTTCTTT.

This chain links TRBV2 with TRBJ1-2; 9 bases agree with TRBD1. CDR3 size: 14 residues. Per germline, CDR1 SNHLY and CDR2 FYNNEI. The V gene end was trimmed by 4 bases and the J gene end by 8 bases; junction bases not matched to a gene: 8. DNA for the CDR3: TGTGCCAGCAGTGGGGGACAGGGAGTTGAGGGCTACACCTTC. The encoded protein is CASSGGQGVEGYTF.

The J gene is TRBJ2-5, the V gene TRBV18; D might be TRBD2 (6 bases). The CDR3 has 14 amino acids. CDR1 is KGHSH, CDR2 LQKENI, per germline. Trimming took 2 bases from V and 0 from J, leaving 7 bases between them. CDR3: CASSPWTNQETQYF. Written as DNA, the CDR3 is TGTGCCAGCTCACCATGGACTAACCAAGAGACCCAGTACTTC.

The V and J genes are TRBV5-8 and TRBJ1-5; tentatively, D is TRBD1 (6 bases). The germline V gene encodes CDR1 SGHTS and CDR2 YDEGEE. Trimming shortened V by 7 bases and J by 2 bases, and 22 bases separated the two germline ends. The CDR3 consists of 17 residues. For the CDR3, the DNA is TGTGCCAGCCTGCCAGACAGGTCGGGGGGCGGCAATCAGCCCCAGCATTTT. Its protein product is CASLPDRSGGGNQPQHF. The full variable domain, its missing parts supplied by reference TRBV5-8 and TRBJ1-5, is EAGVTQSPTHLIKTRGQQATLRCSPISGHTSVYWYQQALGLGLQFLLWYDEGEERNRGNFPPRFSGRQFPNYSSELNVNALELEDSALYLCASLPDRSGGGNQPQHFGDGTRLSIL.

J is TRBJ2-2 and V is TRBV4-3; D call uncertain. In germline, CDR1 is LGHNA, CDR2 YSLEER. V lost 4 bases and J 2 bases, leaving 11 bases between the germline ends. The CDR3 contains 15 residues. The CDR3 sequence is CASSPLTLNTGELFF. CDR3 nucleotides: TGCGCCAGCAGCCCACTGACACTAAACACCGGGGAGCTGTTTTTT.

This chain links TRBV11-2 with TRBJ1-1; maybe TRBD1 (6 bases). The CDR3 covers 15 residues. The V gene's germline CDR1 is SGHAT and CDR2 FQNNGV. Trimming cost V 6 bases and J 0 bases, with 14 bases left between them. CDR3 nucleotides: TGTGCCAGCAGACGCGACAGGTCCATGAACACTGAAGCTTTCTTT. Its protein product is CASRRDRSMNTEAFF.

The chain links TRBV9 to TRBJ2-5, with D possibly called TRBD1 or TRBD2 (6 bases each). The germline CDR1 and CDR2 sequences are SGDLS and YYNGEE. This CDR3 is 13 amino acids long. Between the trimmed V and J ends, which lost 7 bases and 3 bases, there was a span of 13 bases. The CDR3 loop is CASSRGPEETQYF. CDR3 nucleotides: TGTGCCAGCTCCCGGGGGCCGGAAGAGACCCAGTACTTC.

This chain joins TRBV29-1 and TRBJ1-3; D ambiguous. V lost 4 bases and J lost 0, with 16 bases in between. Germline V gene data show CDR1 as SQVTM and CDR2 as ANQGSEA. The CDR3 covers 16 residues. CDR3 protein: CSVVTTRGTSGNTIYF. The CDR3 coding sequence is TGCAGCGTTGTAACAACTCGAGGAACCTCTGGAAACACCATATATTTT.

The V gene is TRBV6-5, the J gene TRBJ2-7; D unresolved. The length of the CDR3 is 14 residues. The ends were cut back, 2 bases at V and 4 bases at J, with 12 bases in the middle. Germline CDR1 is MNHEY and CDR2 is SVGAGI. This CDR3 is CASSYRNSIYEQYF. The CDR3 nucleotides are TGTGCCAGCAGTTACCGAAACAGTATTTACGAGCAGTACTTC.

V usage is TRBV18 and J usage is TRBJ2-2; 7 bases are shared with TRBD1. This CDR3 comprises 15 residues. The germline gives CDR1 KGHSH, CDR2 LQKENI. V shed 1 base and J 5 bases; nucleotides not matched to a gene: 4. CDR3 sequence reads: CASSPQGAPTGELFF. The DNA of the CDR3 is TGTGCCAGCTCACCACAGGGGGCCCCAACCGGGGAGCTGTTTTTT.

The rearrangement joins TRBV18 to TRBJ2-5; TRBD1 might be the D (6 bases). The DNA end is more similar to TRBJ2-7, so the J call may be wrong. This CDR3 is 13 amino acids long. Germline V lookup: CDR1 KGHSH, CDR2 LQKENI. The CDR3 is CASSPLRGYEQYF. The CDR3 nucleotides are TGTGCCAGCTCACCTCTCAGGGGCTACGAGCAGTACTTC.